One and the same sample provided the 4 T cell receptor beta chains below, sequenced in a study of blood T cell repertoires in COVID-19. Repertoires were generated with immunoSEQ multiplex PCR, while TCRdb's copy carries only in-frame clones and drops some. Counted here are under 250,000 clones, about 83% occurring once; the ten biggest clones make up 5.5% to 6.5%. The material sequenced was peripheral blood. The receptor set was obtained from a woman of 80 years or more with COVID-19, enrolled during active disease.

In its sample, this clone was seen once. The V gene is TRBV5-6, the J gene TRBJ1-5; no clear D gene. Between the trimmed V and J ends, which lost 2 bases and 2 bases, there was a span of 8 bases. This CDR3 is 14 amino acids long. CDR1 is SGHDT, CDR2 YYEEEE, per germline. CDR3 region: CASSFGYGNQPQHF. Here the CDR3 DNA reads TGTGCCAGCAGCTTCGGTTACGGCAATCAGCCCCAGCATTTT.

The rearrangement joins TRBV7-8 to TRBJ2-3; D possibly corresponds to TRBD2 (6 bases). Trimming cost V 5 bases and J 8 bases, with 20 bases left between them. The CDR3 runs 15 residues. Germline loops: CDR1 SGHVS, CDR2 FQNEAQ. CDR3 amino acids: CASSPGSGPQGTQYF. CDR3 nucleotide sequence: TGTGCCAGCAGCCCCGGTAGCGGACCACAAGGTACGCAGTATTTT. The whole variable domain, filled in from reference TRBV7-8 and TRBJ2-3, reads GAGVSQSPRYKVAKRGQDVALRCDPISGHVSLFWYQQALGQGPEFLTYFQNEAQLDKSGLPSDRFFAERPEGSVSTLKIQRTQQEDSAVYLCASSPGSGPQGTQYFGPGTRLTVL.

The V and J genes are TRBV5-1 and TRBJ1-2; TRBD1 matches at 10 bases. CDR1 SGHRS and CDR2 YFSETQ come from the germline V gene. V lost 0 bases to trimming and J lost 8 bases; unmatched junction nucleotides: 7. This CDR3 has 15 amino acids. The CDR3 protein is CASSLGGQGTSGYTF. DNA of the CDR3: TGCGCCAGCAGCTTGGGGGGACAGGGGACTAGCGGCTACACCTTC.

This chain connects TRBV11-1 to TRBJ1-1, with 7 bases matching TRBD1. There are 16 residues in the CDR3. V shed 5 bases, J shed 0 bases, and the junction held 9 bases outside the gene matches. Germline V gives CDR1 SGHAT, CDR2 FQDESV (reference sequence). CDR3: CASSASRDSMNTEAFF. CDR3 DNA: TGTGCCAGCAGCGCCTCCAGGGACAGCATGAACACTGAAGCTTTCTTT.